A single sample gave rise to the 27 T cell receptor beta chains below, sequenced in a study of Graves' ophthalmopathy and Graves' hyperthyroidism. The sequenced template was RNA, covering the TCR beta CDR3 region. RT-PCR in the first round used HTBI primers; a second-round multiplex PCR followed. Via MiXCR, TCRdb re-called the multiplex PCR reads, giving one row per CDR3 protein. The repertoire holds hundreds of thousands of distinct CDR3 sequences, roughly 20% seen once, with more than 5.5% in the top ten. Sequencing input: peripheral blood. The receptors stem from a woman in her late teens or twenties with stable Graves' hyperthyroidism. Some clones in this sample may be carry-over from other donors' samples.

The table lists this clonotype with a few counts. The gene calls are TRBV9 and TRBJ2-5, with D perhaps TRBD2 (6 bases). This CDR3 region has 16 residues. Germline lookup yields CDR1 SGDLS and CDR2 YYNGEE. V was trimmed by 3 bases and J by 6 bases, leaving 21 bases between them. CDR3 nucleotide sequence: TGTGCCAGCAGCGGTAGAGGGACTGGCCGGGGTCAGACCCAGTACTTC. Translated: CASSGRGTGRGQTQYF. Supplemented by reference TRBV9 and TRBJ2-5, the full variable domain reads DSGVTQTPKHLITATGQRVTLRCSPRSGDLSVYWYQQSLDQGLQFLIQYYNGEERAKGNILERFSAQQFPDLHSELNLSSLELGDSALYFCASSGRGTGRGQTQYFGPGTRLLVL.

This clonotype appeared a single time. The V gene is TRBV28, the J gene TRBJ1-1; 7 bases are a match to TRBD1. The CDR3 extends over 14 amino acids. After removal of 2 bases from V and 12 bases from J, the junction contained 12 bases not matched to a gene. Germline assignment: CDR1 MDHEN and CDR2 SYDVKM. The CDR3 is CASSLPGQGEGTFF. CDR3 sequence (DNA): TGTGCCAGCAGTTTACCAGGGCAGGGGGAGGGAACTTTCTTT.

V gene TRBV30 combines with J gene TRBJ2-7; D might be TRBD1 or TRBD2, each matching 6 bases. Trimming cost V 3 bases and J 2 bases, with 20 bases left between them. The germline V gene has CDR1 GTSNPN and CDR2 SVGIG (reference sequence). The length of the CDR3 is 16 residues. The CDR3: CAWSPRRGAYPYEQYF. The DNA of the CDR3 is TGTGCCTGGAGCCCTAGAAGGGGGGCGTATCCCTACGAGCAGTACTTC.

This clonotype was detected ten times or more. This chain links TRBV10-3 with TRBJ2-7; D call uncertain. Trimming took off 1 base at V and 5 bases at J, with 12 bases between the two ends. Germline loops: CDR1 ENHRY, CDR2 SYGVKD. This CDR3 is 14 amino acids long. The CDR3 sequence is CAISELWVRNEQYF. CDR3 in DNA: TGTGCCATCAGTGAGTTGTGGGTCCGGAACGAGCAGTACTTC.

The rearrangement joins TRBV11-1 to TRBJ1-1; no reliable D call. The CDR3 contains 14 residues. Trimming stripped 7 bases from V and 2 bases from J, with 14 bases between. Per the germline V gene, CDR1 is SGHAT and CDR2 is FQDESV (reference sequence). CDR3: CASNPDYFNTEAFF. In nucleotides, the CDR3 is TGTGCCAGCAACCCCGACTATTTTAACACTGAAGCTTTCTTT.

The chain is built from TRBV6-2 or TRBV6-3 and TRBJ1-5; 12 nucleotides align to TRBD1. Germline V lookup: CDR1 MNHEY, CDR2 SVGEGT. CDR3 length: 18 amino acids. With 8 bases clipped from V and 2 bases from J, the junction kept 13 bases outside the gene matches. The CDR3 nucleotides read TGTGCCAGCGGATACCGGGACAGGGGGCTAAGAGGCAATCAGCCCCAGCATTTT. It encodes CASGYRDRGLRGNQPQHF.

This clonotype was seen at least ten times. The chain combines TRBV6-5 with TRBJ1-1; D unclear. CDR1 is MNHEY and CDR2 is SVGAGI in the germline V gene. This CDR3 is built from 11 residues. The V end lost 4 bases, the J end lost 10 bases, and 10 bases lay between the germline ends. The CDR3 reads CASSSTMGAFF. In DNA form, the CDR3 reads TGTGCCAGCAGTTCTACAATGGGAGCTTTCTTT.

This clonotype was seen at least ten times. This sequence joins TRBV6-1 and TRBJ1-5; TRBD1 might be the D (5 bases). CDR1 and CDR2 from the germline V gene are MNHNS and SASEGT. CDR3 size: 12 residues. Trimming removed 7 bases from V and 6 bases from J, with 10 bases in between. CDR3 DNA sequence: TGTGCCAGCACCTTTGGGGGTCAGCCCCAGCATTTT. This gives the protein CASTFGGQPQHF.

This clonotype was seen only once. The V gene is TRBV28, the J gene TRBJ2-7; either TRBD1 or TRBD2 may supply D (6 bases each). The CDR3 runs to 15 residues. V was clipped by 3 bases and J by 0 bases, with 12 bases between them. The germline CDR1 and CDR2 sequences are MDHEN and SYDVKM. CDR3 loop: CASSFRGVSSYEQYF. For the CDR3, the DNA is TGTGCCAGCAGTTTTAGGGGGGTTTCCTCCTACGAGCAGTACTTC.

Notes on this clonotype: The junction departs from the called germline gene at one end, perhaps through a read error. The chain links TRBV24-1 to TRBJ2-4, with D unclear. CDR3 length equals 11 residues. Germline V gene sequence: CDR1 KGHDR, CDR2 SFDVKD. CDR3 coding DNA: TGTGCCACCAGTTTCTTGAACATTAAGTACTTC. It yields the protein CATSFLNIKYF.

The chain combines TRBV6-2 or TRBV6-3 with TRBJ1-1; no firm D call. Trimming left V 8 bases short and J 5 bases short, with 15 bases between. CDR3 size: 13 residues. The V gene's germline CDR1 is MNHEY and CDR2 SVGEGT. The CDR3 is CASLAGAKTEAFF. As DNA, the CDR3 is TGTGCCAGCCTGGCGGGTGCGAAGACTGAAGCTTTCTTT.

This clonotype was observed many times. The J gene is TRBJ2-5, the V gene TRBV7-3; no clear D. V lost 4 bases to trimming and J lost 7 bases, with 10 bases between them. Germline-derived CDR1 and CDR2 are SGHTA and FQGTGA. The CDR3 spans 12 residues. The CDR3 reads CASSSPPGTQYF. The CDR3 DNA sequence: TGTGCCAGCAGCTCCCCCCCAGGGACCCAGTACTTC.

This clonotype was observed at least ten times. This chain joins TRBV27 and TRBJ2-5; 10 nucleotides match TRBD2. From germline, CDR1 is MNHEY and CDR2 SMNVEV (reference sequence). Trimming took 7 bases from V and 5 from J; bases not matched to a gene: 7. CDR3 length: 14 residues. CDR3 region: CASNTSGEKETQYF. For the CDR3, the DNA is TGTGCCAGCAATACTAGCGGGGAAAAGGAGACCCAGTACTTC.

This rearrangement joins TRBV10-3 to TRBJ2-7, with D maybe TRBD2 (5 bases). CDR3 length: 13 residues. V was cut by 2 bases and J by 2 bases, with 7 bases left in between. Germline CDR1 and CDR2: ENHRY and SYGVKD. Here the CDR3 DNA reads TGTGCCATCAGTGAGGTAGCGACCTACGAGCAGTACTTC. It codes for CAISEVATYEQYF.

This clonotype was seen repeatedly, ten times or more. This sequence joins TRBV11-2 and TRBJ2-7; D possibly uses TRBD1 or TRBD2 (5 bases each). Per the germline V gene, CDR1 is SGHAT and CDR2 is FQNNGV. Trimming cost V 4 bases and J 6 bases, with 22 bases left between them. This CDR3 contains 16 residues. CDR3 sequence (DNA): TGTGCCAGCAGCTCCAGTTGGGAGTTCCCGGGACCCGAGCAGTACTTC. It encodes CASSSSWEFPGPEQYF.

V gene TRBV19 combines with J gene TRBJ1-2, with TRBD1 as a possible D gene (6 bases). The ends were cut back, 8 bases at V and 9 bases at J, with 16 bases in the middle. The germline gives CDR1 LNHDA, CDR2 SQIVND (reference sequence). The CDR3 runs 12 residues. The CDR3 DNA follows: TGTGCCAGTCCTCGGGGGCTAATGAGCTACACCTTC. Translating gives CASPRGLMSYTF.

This clonotype showed up just a few times. CDR3 sequence reads: CATSDTRDHTEAFF. CDR3 nucleotides: TGTGCCACCAGTGATACTCGGGACCACACTGAAGCTTTCTTT. The rearrangement joins TRBV24-1 to TRBJ1-1; TRBD1 might be the D (5 bases). This CDR3 has 14 amino acids. V was pared by 3 bases and J by 3 bases, with 10 bases between. Germline lookup yields CDR1 KGHDR and CDR2 SFDVKD.

As for this clonotype: This clone may be a read error of a much larger clone one base away. The V and J genes are TRBV19 and TRBJ1-5; no clear D. Trimming left V 1 base short and J 3 bases short, with 19 bases between. There are 18 residues in the CDR3. The germline CDR1 and CDR2 sequences are LNHDA and SQIVND (reference sequence). The CDR3 is CASSIVFGSENNNQPQHF. CDR3 bases: TGTGCCAGTAGTATAGTATTCGGATCGGAGAATAACAATCAGCCCCAGCATTTT.

There are a few counts of this clonotype. The V and J genes are TRBV3-1 and TRBJ2-5, with D perhaps being TRBD1 or TRBD2 (5 bases each). CDR3 length: 16 amino acids. In germline, CDR1 is LGHDT, CDR2 YNNKEL (reference sequence). The ends were cut back, 0 bases at V and 5 bases at J, with 16 bases in the middle. The CDR3 nucleotides read TGTGCCAGCAGCCAAGAGGGAGACCCAAAGGGGGAGACCCAGTACTTC. Its protein product is CASSQEGDPKGETQYF.

The J gene is TRBJ2-7, the V gene TRBV12-3 or TRBV12-4; 7 bases are a match to TRBD1. This CDR3 has 14 amino acids. The ends lost 5 bases at V and 4 bases at J; junction bases unmatched: 8. The CDR3 region has the DNA TGTGCCAGCAGTATACAGGGACAGTCTTACGAGCAGTACTTC. It translates to CASSIQGQSYEQYF.

The chain is built from TRBV12-3 or TRBV12-4 and TRBJ1-2; 9 nucleotides match TRBD1. There are 15 residues in the CDR3. Losses at the gene ends were 7 bases for V and 4 bases for J; bases not matched to a gene: 10. The CDR3 protein is CASTTSGTGIYGYTF. CDR3 nucleotides: TGTGCCAGCACCACCTCCGGGACAGGGATCTATGGCTACACCTTC.

This clonotype has at least ten counts. The chain combines TRBV12-3 or TRBV12-4 with TRBJ1-6; the D gene is possibly TRBD1 (5 bases). The CDR3 runs to 14 residues. Trimming left V 9 bases short and J 6 bases short, with 15 bases between. The CDR3 DNA reads TGTGCCAGTACCGGGAACAGGATTAATTCACCCCTCCACTTT. Amino acid sequence: CASTGNRINSPLHF.

The chain recombines TRBV12-5 with TRBJ1-5; D is undetermined. The CDR3 consists of 15 residues. Deletions cut 7 bases from V and 5 bases from J, with 18 bases between. The germline V gene encodes CDR1 LGHNT and CDR2 FRNRAP. The CDR3, as DNA: TGTGCTAGTGCCCCGGTCGGGGAAAAGGATCAGCCCCAGCATTTT. This encodes CASAPVGEKDQPQHF.

This clonotype came up many times. This chain connects TRBV6-2 or TRBV6-3 to TRBJ2-7; TRBD2 aligns across 9 bases. The CDR3 has 15 amino acids. CDR1 is MNHEY and CDR2 is SVGEGT in the germline V gene. Germline trimming cut 2 bases from V and 2 bases from J; bases unmatched to any gene: 4. Written as DNA, the CDR3 is TGTGCCAGCAGTTACGTGACTAGCGGTCCCTACGAGCAGTACTTC. It yields the protein CASSYVTSGPYEQYF.

This clonotype was seen ten or more times. The rearrangement links TRBV20-1 to TRBJ1-1; D gene unclear. V dropped 6 bases and J dropped 1 base, with 12 bases sitting between them. The CDR3 consists of 13 residues. Germline loops: CDR1 DFQATT, CDR2 SNEGSKA (reference sequence). The DNA for the CDR3 is TGCAGTGCAAGGGCTGCCAGGAACACTGAAGCTTTCTTT. It codes for CSARAARNTEAFF.

This clonotype showed up many times. This chain's CDR3 is CASSYDDRLGYTF. Here the CDR3 DNA reads TGTGCCAGCAGCTACGACGACCGACTGGGCTACACCTTC. The chain links TRBV3-1 to TRBJ1-2, with no clear D. The length of the CDR3 is 13 residues. Trimming removed 5 bases at V and 8 bases at J, with 15 bases between. Germline CDR1 and CDR2: LGHDT and YNNKEL (reference sequence).

The chain carries TRBV18 and TRBJ1-6, with TRBD1 matching over 7 bases. The CDR3 extends over 17 amino acids. The germline gives CDR1 KGHSH, CDR2 LQKENI. With 1 base clipped from V and 4 bases from J, the junction kept 7 bases outside the gene matches. CDR3 sequence: CASSPLPLQGYNSPLHF. In DNA, the CDR3 is TGTGCCAGCTCACCACTACCACTACAGGGGTATAATTCACCCCTCCACTTT.